This entry lists 2 T cell receptor beta chains sequenced from one sample in a study of T cell repertoires in cytomegalovirus infection. TCRdb fed the reads into MiXCR, producing one record per CDR3 protein. The data hold 650,000 to 850,000 distinct CDR3 sequences, with almost 30% observed a single time. Antigens of these TCRs are unknown. The sequencing here drew on cultured CD8+ T cells from PBMCs, taken from culture after CMV antigen stimulation. Receptors originate from a human donor in good health (CMV status not recorded). Some clones in this sample may be carry-over from other donors' samples.

This clonotype came up a few times. The chain combines TRBV11-1 with TRBJ2-7; D may be TRBD1 (5 bases). Germline lookup yields CDR1 SGHAT and CDR2 FQDESV (reference sequence). V lost 5 bases and J 2 bases, leaving 16 bases between the germline ends. The CDR3 has 15 residues. DNA for the CDR3: TGTGCCAGCAGCGCAGGGTGGGTGATACCCTACGAGCAGTACTTC. It encodes CASSAGWVIPYEQYF.

This rearrangement joins TRBV5-3 to TRBJ2-5, with D unresolved. TRBV5-3 is identified as an open reading frame with a role that is uncertain. The CDR3 extends over 13 amino acids. V lost 8 bases, J lost 1 base, and 12 bases lay in between. Here the CDR3 reads CASHGKFQETQYF. The CDR3 DNA sequence: TGTGCCAGCCACGGAAAATTCCAAGAGACCCAGTACTTC.